This entry features one TCR beta chain sequence. Its antigen is still unknown. In germline, CDR1 is MNHEY, CDR2 SVGAGI. Trimming at V came to 6 bases and at J to 6 bases, leaving 4 bases not matched to a gene. The length of the CDR3 is 14 residues. The sample is drawn from a study of OX40 agonist ivuxolimab in advanced cancers. Study summary: A male proportion of about 84% was recorded, with mean age around 62 years and range roughly 20 to 90.

Clones were sequenced by immunoSEQ multiplex PCR, and TCRdb holds only the in-frame ones, with some missing. The profile shows fewer than 45,000 clones, about four fifths of them singletons. Notes on the study in general: Still undetermined is the antigen specificity of the expanded peripheral T cells.

The timepoints at which blood was sampled were baseline, cycle 4 day 1, and cycle 7 day 1. This chain links TRBV6-5 with TRBJ2-1; 11 bases agree with TRBD1. The sample in question was CD4+ or CD8+ T cells sorted from blood, obtained in a trial of the OX40 agonist ivuxolimab. This TCR came from an adult with an advanced solid tumor such as melanoma, head and neck, liver or kidney cancer. The chain's CDR3 is CASSGQGAFNEQFF. The CDR3 DNA is TGTGCCAGCAGCGGACAGGGGGCGTTCAATGAGCAGTTCTTC.